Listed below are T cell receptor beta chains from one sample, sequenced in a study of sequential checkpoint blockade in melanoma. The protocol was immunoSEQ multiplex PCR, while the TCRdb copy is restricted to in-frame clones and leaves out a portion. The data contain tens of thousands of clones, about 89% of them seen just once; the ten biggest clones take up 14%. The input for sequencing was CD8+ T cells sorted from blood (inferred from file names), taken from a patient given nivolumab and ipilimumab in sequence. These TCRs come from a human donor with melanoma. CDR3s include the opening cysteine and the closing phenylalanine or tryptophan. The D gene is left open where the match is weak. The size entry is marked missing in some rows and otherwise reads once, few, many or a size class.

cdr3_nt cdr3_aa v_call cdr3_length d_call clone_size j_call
TGTGCCAGCAGCCAACCAAACCTAGCGGGAGGGGGGTACGAGCAGTACTTC CASSQPNLAGGGYEQYF TRBV4-2 17 TRBD2 - TRBJ2-7
TGCAGCGTCCCGAAGGGGACTAGCGCACTCAATGAGCAGTTCTTC CSVPKGTSALNEQFF TRBV29-1 15 TRBD2 - TRBJ2-1
TGTGCCAGCAGCTTCGAACAGGGGTCCTACAATGAGCAGTTCTTC CASSFEQGSYNEQFF TRBV11-2 15 TRBD1 - TRBJ2-1
TGTGCCTGGAGTGTTTATGGGGGGATCCGTGCAACTAATGAAAAACTGTTTTTT CAWSVYGGIRATNEKLFF TRBV30 18 - - TRBJ1-4
TGTGCCAGCACTTCGTTGAGGGGGCGGATACTGAACACTGAAGCTTTCTTT CASTSLRGRILNTEAFF TRBV27 17 TRBD1 - TRBJ1-1
TGCGCCAGCAGTGAAGGAGAGTTTTTTAGCAATCAGCCCCAGCATTTT CASSEGEFFSNQPQHF TRBV10-2 16 - - TRBJ1-5
TGTGCCAGCAGCCCGGCCGGTGTTAGGACAGTGAACACTGAAGCTTTCTTT CASSPAGVRTVNTEAFF TRBV11-2 17 - - TRBJ1-1
TGTGCCAGCAGCTCGACCCCGGGGACAGGGTGGGGGAATCAGCCCCAGCATTTT CASSSTPGTGWGNQPQHF TRBV5-4 18 TRBD1 few TRBJ1-5
TGTGCCAGTAGTTTTGTGGGACAATCCTACAATGAGCAGTTCTTC CASSFVGQSYNEQFF TRBV19 15 - - TRBJ2-1
TGTGCCAGCAGCCGGGACAGGGGAATAGTCTATGGCTACACCTTC CASSRDRGIVYGYTF TRBV7-2 15 TRBD1 few TRBJ1-2
TGTGCCAGCAGCGAACTACTAGCGGACCTATCCTACGAGCAGTACTTC CASSELLADLSYEQYF TRBV14 16 TRBD2 - TRBJ2-7
TGTGCCAGTAGTGCTACAGGGAACACTGAAGCTTTCTTT CASSATGNTEAFF TRBV19 13 - once TRBJ1-1
TGCGCCAGCAGCCTTTGGACTAGCGGGAAAGAGACCCAGTACTTC CASSLWTSGKETQYF TRBV4-3 15 TRBD2 - TRBJ2-5
TGCGCCAGCAGCTTGGGGTGGGGTGGGGGCAGCACCTACGAGCAGTACTTC CASSLGWGGGSTYEQYF TRBV5-1 17 - - TRBJ2-7
TGTGCCAGCAGCTTAGCGGGGGGGCGGTGGGTTGGCTACACCTTC CASSLAGGRWVGYTF TRBV7-2 15 - - TRBJ1-2
TGTGCCAGTAGTACCCGGGAGACAGTTAAAGACACCCTCCACTTT CASSTRETVKDTLHF TRBV19 15 - - TRBJ1-6
TGTGCTAGTGGTTTGGGACTAGCGGGAGGCTCCTTCCTCAGTGAGCAGTTCTTC CASGLGLAGGSFLSEQFF TRBV12-5 18 TRBD2 - TRBJ2-1
TGTGCCAGCAGTTATGGAGACAGGGTCTCCTACGAGCAGTACTTC CASSYGDRVSYEQYF TRBV6-5 15 TRBD1 - TRBJ2-7
TGTGCCAGCAGCCCCCGAGGCAGCTATTCTAGCACAGATACGCAGTATTTT CASSPRGSYSSTDTQYF TRBV11-3 17 - - TRBJ2-3
TGTGCCATCAGTGAGGCGACTAGCCGTACTGACCTAAATGAGCAGTTCTTC CAISEATSRTDLNEQFF TRBV10-3 17 TRBD2 - TRBJ2-1
TGTGCCAGCAGCCCCAACCCGGGGACAAACACCGGGGAGCTGTTTTTT CASSPNPGTNTGELFF TRBV4-2 16 - few TRBJ2-2
TGTGCCAGCAGTTATCGGGGGTGGGGCTACGAGCAGTACTTC CASSYRGWGYEQYF TRBV27 14 - once TRBJ2-7
TGTGCCAGCAGCTTGCGGTTATCTGGGGCCAACGTCCTGACTTTC CASSLRLSGANVLTF TRBV5-6 15 - - TRBJ2-6
TGTGCCAGCAGCGGATCCGGGACTAGCGGGACTTGGAGCTCCTACAATGAGCAGTTCTTC CASSGSGTSGTWSSYNEQFF TRBV9 20 TRBD2 - TRBJ2-1
TGCGCCAGCAGCCAAGCTAGCGGAAGTAACAATGAGCAGTTCTTC CASSQASGSNNEQFF TRBV4-3 15 TRBD2 - TRBJ2-1
TGTGCCAGCTCACCGGGAGGCGTCTATGGCTACACCTTC CASSPGGVYGYTF TRBV18 13 - once TRBJ1-2
TGTGCCAGTATGCAGGGTATGAACACTGAAGCTTTCTTT CASMQGMNTEAFF TRBV19 13 - once TRBJ1-1
TGTGCTAGTGGTACTGGACTAGCGGGGGAGGATGAGCAGTTCTTC CASGTGLAGEDEQFF TRBV12-5 15 TRBD2 - TRBJ2-1
TGTGCCAGCTCACCGGGGACAGTAGCCAAAAACATTCAGTACTTC CASSPGTVAKNIQYF TRBV18 15 TRBD1 - TRBJ2-4
TGTGCCAGCAGTTACTTTGCCAGCGAGACTGAAGCTTTCTTT CASSYFASETEAFF TRBV6-5 14 - - TRBJ1-1
TGTGCCAGCAGCCAGGGGAAGGCATTCGGCTACACCTTC CASSQGKAFGYTF TRBV6-4 13 - medium-sized TRBJ1-2
TGTGCCAGCAGCGACCGGGACAGGGCGAACACCGGGGAGCTGTTTTTT CASSDRDRANTGELFF TRBV9 16 TRBD1 - TRBJ2-2
TGTGCCAGCAGCTTAGCGCTGCGAGGAGGCTACACCTTC CASSLALRGGYTF TRBV7-3 13 - - TRBJ1-2
TGCGCCAGCAGTCAAGCTACCTATGGCTACACCTTC CASSQATYGYTF TRBV23-1 12 - - TRBJ1-2
TGCAGCGTTGAAGGGGCGGGACTAATCAATGAGCAGTTCTTC CSVEGAGLINEQFF TRBV29-1 14 TRBD2 - TRBJ2-1
TGTGCCTGGGGGGGGGTAAACCGCGGGGATACGCAGTATTTT CAWGGVNRGDTQYF TRBV30 14 TRBD2 - TRBJ2-3
TGTGCCAGCAGTGCGAGGATCAATGAGCAGTTCTTC CASSARINEQFF TRBV6-4 12 - - TRBJ2-1
TGTGCCAGCAGCCATACAGGTTACAATGAGCAGTTCTTC CASSHTGYNEQFF TRBV7-6 13 - - TRBJ2-1
TGTGCCAGCAGTTTATTCCCTAGCGGGCAAAGCTCCTACGAGCAGTACTTC CASSLFPSGQSSYEQYF TRBV27 17 TRBD2 - TRBJ2-7
TGTGCCAGCAGCGTATCGGGGGGTGAGACTGAAGCTTTCTTT CASSVSGGETEAFF TRBV7-2 14 - - TRBJ1-1
TGTGCCACCAGCAGACATACTCGCATAGAGTCCCCCTACAATGAGCAGTTCTTC CATSRHTRIESPYNEQFF TRBV15 18 - - TRBJ2-1
TGCGCCAGCAGCCAAGTTCTGGGGGCGGGCACTGAAGCTTTCTTT CASSQVLGAGTEAFF TRBV4-1 15 - - TRBJ1-1
TGTGCCAGCAGCTTAAATCCAGACTTCTCTGGAAACACCATATATTTT CASSLNPDFSGNTIYF TRBV7-9 16 - few TRBJ1-3
TGTGCCAGCAGCCAACCCGGGACTAGCGCCGGATGGGATACGCAGTATTTT CASSQPGTSAGWDTQYF TRBV21-1 17 - - TRBJ2-3
TGTGCCAGCAGCTCCCTAATTCAGCGGGTTTCTACGCAGTATTTT CASSSLIQRVSTQYF TRBV7-8 15 - - TRBJ2-3
TGTGCCAGCAGCTTCACCCAGGGACAGGGCCACATAGAGCAGTACTTC CASSFTQGQGHIEQYF TRBV7-6 16 TRBD1 once TRBJ2-7
TGTGCCAGCAGCCCAGCGGGGGCCGGACAACCCTACGAGCAGTACTTC CASSPAGAGQPYEQYF TRBV7-9 16 TRBD2 - TRBJ2-7
TGTGCCAGCAGGGATGACAGGAGTAGCACAGATACGCAGTATTTT CASRDDRSSTDTQYF TRBV7-9 15 - - TRBJ2-3
TGTGCCACCACTGAAGGGGGCTATGGCTACACCTTC CATTEGGYGYTF TRBV19 12 - - TRBJ1-2